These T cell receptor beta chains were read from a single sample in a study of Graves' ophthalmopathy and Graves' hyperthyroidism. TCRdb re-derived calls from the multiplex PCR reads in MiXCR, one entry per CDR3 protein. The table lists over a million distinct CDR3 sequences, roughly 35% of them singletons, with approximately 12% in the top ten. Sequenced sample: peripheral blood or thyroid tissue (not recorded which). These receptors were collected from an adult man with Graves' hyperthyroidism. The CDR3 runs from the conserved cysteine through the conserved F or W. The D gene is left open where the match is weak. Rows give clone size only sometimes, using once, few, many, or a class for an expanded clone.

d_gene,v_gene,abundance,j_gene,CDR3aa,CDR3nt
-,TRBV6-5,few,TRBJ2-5,CASTHSTNQETQYF,TGTGCCAGCACCCATTCCACCAACCAAGAGACCCAGTACTTC
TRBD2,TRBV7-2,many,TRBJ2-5,CASSLIGLAAETQYF,TGTGCCAGCAGCTTAATCGGACTAGCGGCGGAGACCCAGTACTTC
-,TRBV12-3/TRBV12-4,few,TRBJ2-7,CASRGAGLVYEQYF,TGTGCCAGCAGGGGGGCGGGGTTAGTCTACGAGCAGTACTTC
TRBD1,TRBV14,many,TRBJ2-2,CASSRTGGANTGELFF,TGTGCCAGCAGCCGAACAGGGGGCGCGAACACCGGGGAGCTGTTTTTT
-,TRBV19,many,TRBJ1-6,CASSSGWDSPLHF,TGTGCCAGTAGCTCAGGGTGGGATTCACCCCTCCACTTT
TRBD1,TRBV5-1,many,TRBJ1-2,CASRYTGASGYTF,TGCGCCAGCAGATATACAGGGGCCTCTGGCTACACCTTC
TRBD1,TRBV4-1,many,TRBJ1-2,CASSQKGQENYGYTF,TGCGCCAGCAGCCAGAAAGGACAGGAAAACTATGGCTACACCTTC
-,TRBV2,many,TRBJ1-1,CASSLIASGAFF,TGTGCCAGCAGTTTAATAGCCAGCGGGGCTTTCTTT
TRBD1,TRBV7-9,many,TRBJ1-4,CASSFRTGRSEKLFF,TGTGCCAGCAGCTTCCGGACAGGGAGAAGTGAAAAACTGTTTTTT
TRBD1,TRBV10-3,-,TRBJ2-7,CAISENDRVVEQYF,TGTGCCATCAGTGAGAACGACAGGGTGGTCGAGCAGTACTTC
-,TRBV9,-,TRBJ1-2,CASSVVAGAAYGYTF,TGTGCCAGCAGCGTAGTGGCAGGGGCGGCCTATGGCTACACCTTC